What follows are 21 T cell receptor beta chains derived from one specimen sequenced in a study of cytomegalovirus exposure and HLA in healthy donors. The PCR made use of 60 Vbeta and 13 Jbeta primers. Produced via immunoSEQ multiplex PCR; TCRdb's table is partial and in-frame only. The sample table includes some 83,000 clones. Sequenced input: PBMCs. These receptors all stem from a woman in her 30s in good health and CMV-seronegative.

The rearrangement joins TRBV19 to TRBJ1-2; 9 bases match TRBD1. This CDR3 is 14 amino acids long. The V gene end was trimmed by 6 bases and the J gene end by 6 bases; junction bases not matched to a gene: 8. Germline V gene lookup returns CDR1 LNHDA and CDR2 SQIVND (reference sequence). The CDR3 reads CASRPVTGGNGYTF. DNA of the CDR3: TGTGCCAGTAGGCCAGTGACAGGGGGTAATGGCTACACCTTC. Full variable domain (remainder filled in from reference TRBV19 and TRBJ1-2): DGGITQSPKYLFRKEGQNVTLSCEQNLNHDAMYWYRQDPGQGLRLIYYSQIVNDFQKGDIAEGYSVSREKKESFPLTVTSAQKNPTAFYLCASRPVTGGNGYTFGSGTRLTVV.

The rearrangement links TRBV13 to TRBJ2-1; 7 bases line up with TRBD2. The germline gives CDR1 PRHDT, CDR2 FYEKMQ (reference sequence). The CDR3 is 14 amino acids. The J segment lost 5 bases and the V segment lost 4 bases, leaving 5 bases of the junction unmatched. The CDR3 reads CASSSGTTDNEQFF. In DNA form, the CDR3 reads TGTGCCAGCAGCTCCGGGACTACCGACAATGAGCAGTTCTTC.

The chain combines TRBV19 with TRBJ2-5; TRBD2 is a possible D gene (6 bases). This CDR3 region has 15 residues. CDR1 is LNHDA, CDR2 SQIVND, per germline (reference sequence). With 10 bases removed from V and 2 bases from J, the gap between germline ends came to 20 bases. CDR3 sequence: CATSAGGQSQETQYF. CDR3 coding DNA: TGTGCCACAAGTGCCGGGGGTCAGTCTCAAGAGACCCAGTACTTC.

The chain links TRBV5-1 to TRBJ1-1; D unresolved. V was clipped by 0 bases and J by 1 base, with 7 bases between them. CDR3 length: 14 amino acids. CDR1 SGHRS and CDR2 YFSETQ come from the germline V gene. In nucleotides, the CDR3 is TGCGCCAGCAGCTTGGGGTCAGGGAACACTGAAGCTTTCTTT. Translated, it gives CASSLGSGNTEAFF.

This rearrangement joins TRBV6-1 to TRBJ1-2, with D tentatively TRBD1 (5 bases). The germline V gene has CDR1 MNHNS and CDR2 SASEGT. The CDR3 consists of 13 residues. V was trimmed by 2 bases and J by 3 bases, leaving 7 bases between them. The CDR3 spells CASSEQGHYGYTF. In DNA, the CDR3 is TGTGCCAGCAGTGAACAGGGCCACTATGGCTACACCTTC.

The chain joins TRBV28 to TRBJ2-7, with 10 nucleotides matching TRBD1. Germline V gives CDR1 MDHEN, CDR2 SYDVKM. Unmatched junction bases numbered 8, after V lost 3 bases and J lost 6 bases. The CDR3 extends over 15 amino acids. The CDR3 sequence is CASSFARDRGGEQYF. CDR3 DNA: TGTGCCAGCAGTTTTGCCCGGGACAGGGGAGGCGAGCAGTACTTC.

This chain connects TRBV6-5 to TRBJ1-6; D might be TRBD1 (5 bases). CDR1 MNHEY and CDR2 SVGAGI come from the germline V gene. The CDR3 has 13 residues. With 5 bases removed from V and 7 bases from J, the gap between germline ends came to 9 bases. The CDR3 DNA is TGTGCCAGCAGTAAAAGACAGAATTCACCCCTCCACTTT. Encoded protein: CASSKRQNSPLHF.

The CDR3 coding sequence is TGTGCCAGCTCCGGGGTCAGCTACGAGCAGTACTTC. It encodes CASSGVSYEQYF. The chain joins TRBV5-5 to TRBJ2-7; a possible D gene is TRBD2 (5 bases). The germline V gene has CDR1 SGHKS and CDR2 YYEKEE (reference sequence). The CDR3 totals 12 residues. Trimming stripped 7 bases from V and 3 bases from J, with 11 bases between.

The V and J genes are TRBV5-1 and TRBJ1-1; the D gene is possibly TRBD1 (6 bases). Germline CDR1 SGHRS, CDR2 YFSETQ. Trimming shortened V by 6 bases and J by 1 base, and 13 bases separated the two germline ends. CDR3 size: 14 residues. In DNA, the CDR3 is TGCGCCAGCAAGGGACAACTGGAGAACACTGAAGCTTTCTTT. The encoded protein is CASKGQLENTEAFF.

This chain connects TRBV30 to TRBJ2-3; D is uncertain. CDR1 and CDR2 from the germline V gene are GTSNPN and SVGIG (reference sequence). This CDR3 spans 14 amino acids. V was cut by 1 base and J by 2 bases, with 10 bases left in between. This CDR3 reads CAWSAYSFTDTQYF. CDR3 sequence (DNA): TGTGCCTGGAGTGCCTACTCCTTCACAGATACGCAGTATTTT.

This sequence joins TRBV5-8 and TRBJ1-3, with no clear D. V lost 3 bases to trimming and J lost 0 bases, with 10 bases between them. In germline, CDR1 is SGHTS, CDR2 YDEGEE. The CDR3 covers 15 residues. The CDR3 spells CASSSGLHSGNTIYF. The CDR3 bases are TGTGCCAGCAGCTCTGGACTACACTCTGGAAACACCATATATTTT. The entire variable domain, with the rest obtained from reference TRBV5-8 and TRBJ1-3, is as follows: EAGVTQSPTHLIKTRGQQATLRCSPISGHTSVYWYQQALGLGLQFLLWYDEGEERNRGNFPPRFSGRQFPNYSSELNVNALELEDSALYLCASSSGLHSGNTIYFGEGSWLTVV.

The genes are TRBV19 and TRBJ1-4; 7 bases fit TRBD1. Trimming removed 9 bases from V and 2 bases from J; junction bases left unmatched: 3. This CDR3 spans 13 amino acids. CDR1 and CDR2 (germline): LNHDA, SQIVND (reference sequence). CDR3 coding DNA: TGTGCCAGCACAGGGGCTACTAATGAAAAACTGTTTTTT. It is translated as CASTGATNEKLFF.

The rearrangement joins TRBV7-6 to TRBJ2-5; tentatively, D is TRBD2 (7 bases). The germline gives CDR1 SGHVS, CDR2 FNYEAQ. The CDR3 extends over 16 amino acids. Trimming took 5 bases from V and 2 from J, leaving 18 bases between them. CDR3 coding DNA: TGTGCCAGCAGCCAGCCGAGGGGGGGCCTTCAAGAGACCCAGTACTTC. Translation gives CASSQPRGGLQETQYF.

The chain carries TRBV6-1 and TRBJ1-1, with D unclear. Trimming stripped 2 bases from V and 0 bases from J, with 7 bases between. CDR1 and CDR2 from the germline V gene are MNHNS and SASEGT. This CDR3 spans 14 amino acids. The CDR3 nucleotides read TGTGCCAGCAGTGAACGCGGCATGAACACTGAAGCTTTCTTT. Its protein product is CASSERGMNTEAFF.

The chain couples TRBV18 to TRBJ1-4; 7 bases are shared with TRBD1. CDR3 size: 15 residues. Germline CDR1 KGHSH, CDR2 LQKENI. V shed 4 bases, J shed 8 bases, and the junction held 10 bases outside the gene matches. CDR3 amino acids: CASSLGTDLTEKLFF. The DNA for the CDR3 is TGTGCCAGCTCACTAGGGACAGACTTAACCGAAAAACTGTTTTTT.

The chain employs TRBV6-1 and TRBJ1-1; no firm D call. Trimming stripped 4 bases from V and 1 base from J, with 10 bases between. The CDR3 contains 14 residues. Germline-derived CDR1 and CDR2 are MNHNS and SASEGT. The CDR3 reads CASSGQVGNTEAFF. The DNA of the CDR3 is TGTGCCAGCAGTGGCCAGGTGGGGAACACTGAAGCTTTCTTT.

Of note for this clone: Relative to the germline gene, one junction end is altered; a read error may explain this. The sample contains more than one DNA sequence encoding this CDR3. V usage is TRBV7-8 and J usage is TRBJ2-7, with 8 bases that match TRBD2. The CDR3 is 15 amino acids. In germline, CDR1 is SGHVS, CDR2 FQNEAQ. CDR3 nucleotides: TGTGCCAGTAGCTTTGACGGGCTAGCGGGCTACGAGCAGTACTTC. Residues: CASSFDGLAGYEQYF.

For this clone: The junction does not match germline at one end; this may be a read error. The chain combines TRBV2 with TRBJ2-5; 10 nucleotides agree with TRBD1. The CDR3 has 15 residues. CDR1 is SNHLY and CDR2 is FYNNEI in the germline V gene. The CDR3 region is CASSLGQGGQENQYF. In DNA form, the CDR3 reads TGTGCCAGCAGTCTAGGACAGGGGGGCCAAGAGAACCAGTACTTC.

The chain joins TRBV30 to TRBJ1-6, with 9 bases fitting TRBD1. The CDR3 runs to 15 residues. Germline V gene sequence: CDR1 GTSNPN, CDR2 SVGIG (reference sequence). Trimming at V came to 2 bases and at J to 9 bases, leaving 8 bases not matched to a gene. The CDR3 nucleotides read TGTGCCTGGAGTCCCCCCGGGACAGGGACTTCACCCCTCCACTTT. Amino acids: CAWSPPGTGTSPLHF.

CDR3 nucleotides: TGTGCCTGGAGTCCGGGGAGCTCCTACGAGCAGTACTTC. Encoded protein: CAWSPGSSYEQYF. The J gene is TRBJ2-7, the V gene TRBV30; D is possibly TRBD2 (5 bases). In germline, CDR1 is GTSNPN, CDR2 SVGIG (reference sequence). Trimming shortened V by 2 bases and J by 0 bases, and 8 bases separated the two germline ends. This CDR3 contains 13 residues. Complete variable domain (other parts from reference TRBV30 and TRBJ2-7): SQTIHQWPATLVQPVGSPLSLECTVEGTSNPNLYWYRQAAGRGLQLLFYSVGIGQISSEVPQNLSASRPQDRQFILSSKKLLLSDSGFYLCAWSPGSSYEQYFGPGTRLTVT.

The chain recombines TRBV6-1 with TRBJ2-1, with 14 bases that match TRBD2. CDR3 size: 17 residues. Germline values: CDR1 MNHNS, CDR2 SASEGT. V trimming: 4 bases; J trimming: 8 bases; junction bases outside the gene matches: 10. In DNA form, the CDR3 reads TGTGCCAGCAGTGGGGAGACTAGCGGGAGGGCCGACGATGAGCAGTTCTTC. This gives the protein CASSGETSGRADDEQFF.